In this sample, the clone carrying this T cell receptor (beta chain) turned up once. Its antigen is currently unknown. After removal of 5 bases from V and 7 bases from J, the junction contained 7 bases not matched to a gene. This CDR3 is 15 amino acids long. The germline V gene encodes CDR1 MNHEY and CDR2 SMNVEV (reference sequence). Treatment reported: 15 to 20 received Ad26.COV2.S at low or high dose, single or two shots; about 5 received placebo; per-sample allocation not given. On day 63 after the first injection, vaccine and placebo recipients gave samples. The method was immunoSEQ multiplex PCR; TCRdb's version includes in-frame clones alone and lacks a portion of them. The table has about 480,000 clones, approximately 88% seen once. These data originate in a study of Ad26.COV2.S vaccination and SARS-CoV-2 variants. Study at large: Sample donor was a member of the COV1001 Ad26.COV2.S trial arm.

General observations from the study: Possible underestimation of total T cell responses by the TCR breadth and depth analyses was noted.

The chain recombines TRBV27 with TRBJ2-1, with 11 bases fitting TRBD2. The sample consisted of peripheral blood, taken in a trial of Ad26.COV2.S vaccine versus placebo. The clonotype was recovered from a person aged 18-65 years who received the Ad26.COV2.S COVID-19 vaccine or a placebo. CDR3 in amino acids: CASSTTSGVKNEQFF. The CDR3 bases are TGTGCCAGCAGTACGACTAGCGGGGTTAAGAATGAGCAGTTCTTC.